Listed below are T cell receptor beta chains from one sample, sequenced in a study of shared T cell receptors in the human thymus. Sequencing was performed with immunoSEQ multiplex PCR; in TCRdb, only in-frame clones are kept and a portion is missing. This table holds 600,000 or so clones, around 87% found once. Separately, the same data were catalogued under a study of human thymus T cells.

The sequenced material came from thymocytes. Every receptor here comes from a boy under three years old with a congenital heart defect. CDR3s leave out the opening cysteine and the closing phenylalanine or tryptophan. D genes are given only for firm matches.

j_gene	v_gene	d_gene	CDR3aa
TRBJ2-3	TRBV7-2	TRBD2	ASSLALNTRGGTDTQY
TRBJ1-6	TRBV4-1	.	ASSQIPIGDIVGSPLH
TRBJ2-5	TRBV14	TRBD1	ASSQPTTGGEETQY
TRBJ2-7	TRBV5-6	.	ASSLQGSDEQY
TRBJ2-3	TRBV4-3	TRBD1	ASSQRAGGFEDTQY
TRBJ1-2	TRBV5-1	.	ASSSDRGQTFYGYT
TRBJ2-2	TRBV27	.	ASTPGGEGGTGELF
TRBJ2-5	TRBV27	TRBD1	ASNSRTGYQETQY
TRBJ2-1	TRBV19	.	ASSRASLATIGNEQF
TRBJ2-1	TRBV5-1	TRBD2	ASGREGDEQF
TRBJ2-3	TRBV5-4	TRBD2	ASTWAGGPPDTQY